This TCR beta chain derives from a study of cytomegalovirus exposure and HLA in healthy donors. Study-level results: Researchers reportedly found TCR beta sequences accurately predicted most subjects' HLA-A and HLA-B alleles.

As concerns this clone: Its antigen is still unknown.

Germline V gene lookup returns CDR1 MNHNY and CDR2 SVGAGI (reference sequence). The CDR3 consists of 11 residues. V lost 6 bases to trimming and J lost 10 bases, with 12 bases between them. PCR amplification relied on 60 Vbeta primers (plus 13 Jbeta primers). Sequencing was performed with immunoSEQ multiplex PCR; in TCRdb, only in-frame clones are kept and a portion is missing. The sample includes 150,000 to 200,000 clones, roughly four fifths of them seen just once. This TCR came from a woman between 35 and 50 years old in good health and CMV-seronegative. Input material: PBMCs. The chain uses TRBV6-6 and TRBJ1-1; unclear D gene. CDR3 sequence (DNA): TGTGCCAGCAGCCCCGGTCGAACAGCTTTCTTT. This sequence encodes CASSPGRTAFF.